This entry features one T cell receptor beta chain sequence. This entry belongs to a study of blood T cell repertoires in COVID-19. Study information: PBMCs, B-cell-depleted T cells, or T cells were the source of the cDNA or gDNA that made up the material.

V shed 0 bases and J shed 4 bases, with 10 bases lying between them. The CDR3 sequence is 14 residues long. The germline gives CDR1 SGHTS, CDR2 YDEGEE. As originally analysed: By means of reference gene primer amplification, nucleated cell counts were estimated. Generated by immunoSEQ multiplex PCR, the TCRdb table keeps only in-frame clones and is missing some. V and J calls and clone size are given by that table; D and trimming were obtained from the DNA. The sample includes over 400,000 clones, approximately 83% of them seen just once. The chain recombines TRBV5-8 with TRBJ1-1; no reliable D call. This clonotype was obtained from a human donor in a cohort sampled during active COVID-19. The sample comprised peripheral blood. The CDR3 protein is CASSLERLSTEAFF. The DNA for the CDR3 is TGTGCCAGCAGCTTGGAGCGATTGAGCACTGAAGCTTTCTTT.